These 10 T cell receptor beta chains share one sample of origin, sequenced in a study of T-cell memory formation after mild COVID-19. TCRdb fed the 5' RACE reads into MiXCR, producing one record per CDR3 protein. Among about 470,000 distinct CDR3 sequences listed, 25% were seen once. The specimen sequenced was PBMCs or a T cell subset sorted from them (not recorded which). Every receptor here comes from an adult woman who had mild COVID-19 (a few samples of this study predate the infection). Cell type and time point are not known.

The chain employs TRBV5-4 and TRBJ2-7; 7 bases map to TRBD2. Unmatched junction bases numbered 9, after V lost 3 bases and J lost 0 bases. The CDR3 runs to 16 residues. Germline-derived CDR1 and CDR2 are SGHNT and YYREEE (reference sequence). The CDR3 nucleotides are TGTGCCAGCAGCTCGCCGGGAGGAGGGAGCTCCTACGAGCAGTACTTC. This encodes CASSSPGGGSSYEQYF. Supplemented by reference TRBV5-4 and TRBJ2-7, the full variable domain reads ETGVTQSPTHLIKTRGQQVTLRCSSQSGHNTVSWYQQALGQGPQFIFQYYREEENGRGNFPPRFSGLQFPNYSSELNVNALELDDSALYLCASSSPGGGSSYEQYFGPGTRLTVT.

This clonotype was seen at least ten times. The chain carries TRBV7-9 and TRBJ2-2; TRBD1 or TRBD2 may be the D gene (5 bases each). Per germline, CDR1 SEHNR and CDR2 FQNEAQ (reference sequence). The CDR3 sequence is 15 residues long. Trimming shortened V by 5 bases and J by 3 bases, and 13 bases separated the two germline ends. DNA of the CDR3: TGTGCCAGCAGCCCCCGGGACCGGGACACCGGGGAGCTGTTTTTT. Amino acids: CASSPRDRDTGELFF.

The chain joins TRBV6-1 to TRBJ2-2, with 8 bases lining up with TRBD2. From germline, CDR1 is MNHNS and CDR2 SASEGT. V shed 4 bases and J 1 base; nucleotides not matched to a gene: 5. This CDR3 has 16 amino acids. For the CDR3, the DNA is TGTGCCAGCAGTGCCCGACTAGCGATGAACACCGGGGAGCTGTTTTTT. Translating gives CASSARLAMNTGELFF.

This clonotype came up a few times. The chain carries TRBV14 and TRBJ2-7, with 9 positions matching TRBD1. Germline assignment: CDR1 SGHDN and CDR2 FVKESK. The J segment lost 3 bases and the V segment lost 0 bases, leaving 12 bases of the junction unmatched. The CDR3 contains 18 residues. CDR3 in DNA: TGTGCCAGCAGCCAAGATTACCGACAGGGGGGAGCGAACTACGAGCAGTACTTC. It codes for CASSQDYRQGGANYEQYF.

This sequence joins TRBV6-5 and TRBJ2-2; D is undetermined. Germline V gene lookup returns CDR1 MNHEY and CDR2 SVGAGI. V was clipped by 2 bases and J by 3 bases, with 4 bases between them. This CDR3 spans 13 amino acids. CDR3 DNA sequence: TGTGCCAGCAGTTACGGGCACACCGGGGAGCTGTTTTTT. Translation gives CASSYGHTGELFF.

This sequence joins TRBV12-3 or TRBV12-4 and TRBJ1-1; D is uncertain. This CDR3 has 14 amino acids. With 7 bases removed from V and 1 base from J, the gap between germline ends came to 13 bases. The CDR3 nucleotides read TGTGCCAGCACCCAAAGTAGGGAGAACACTGAAGCTTTCTTT. This sequence encodes CASTQSRENTEAFF.

In this sample, this clonotype turned up a few times. The chain is built from TRBV18 and TRBJ2-7; D is undetermined. Trimming cost V 0 bases and J 12 bases, with 15 bases left between them. The CDR3 sequence is 13 residues long. From germline, CDR1 is KGHSH and CDR2 LQKENI. In DNA form, the CDR3 reads TGTGCCAGCTCACCACCCAATCGCTTCCCGCTGTACTTC. Its translation: CASSPPNRFPLYF.

This sequence joins TRBV27 and TRBJ1-1; D is ambiguous. Trimming shortened V by 1 base and J by 4 bases, and 10 bases separated the two germline ends. This CDR3 spans 14 amino acids. From germline, CDR1 is MNHEY and CDR2 SMNVEV (reference sequence). CDR3 sequence (DNA): TGTGCCAGCAGTTTATATGGGTGGTCCACTGAAGCTTTCTTT. This translates into CASSLYGWSTEAFF.

This clonotype was detected many times. The chain is built from TRBV6-2 or TRBV6-3 and TRBJ2-7, with a tentative D call TRBD1 (5 bases). CDR1 is MNHEY, CDR2 SVGEGT, per germline. The CDR3 consists of 13 residues. Trimming removed 4 bases from V and 2 bases from J, with 9 bases in between. CDR3 in DNA: TGTGCCAGCAGTTCAGGGCCCCCCTACGAGCAGTACTTC. It codes for CASSSGPPYEQYF.

The genes are TRBV2 and TRBJ2-1; D remains unclear. Germline V gene data show CDR1 as SNHLY and CDR2 as FYNNEI. V was trimmed by 6 bases and J by 1 base, leaving 7 bases between them. There are 13 residues in the CDR3. CDR3: CASRDMSYNEQFF. In nucleotides, the CDR3 is TGTGCCAGCAGGGATATGTCCTACAATGAGCAGTTCTTC.